The sequence of this T cell receptor (beta chain) was determined in a study of tumor and adjacent non-tumor tissue in lung cancer. Study observations and caveats: Significantly higher TCR diversity was found in tumor than normal lung. Top 100 clones took a larger repertoire share in normal lung.

With respect to this clonotype: Its matching antigen is unknown. One end of the junction is discordant with germline, which a read error may explain.

Three rounds of nested PCR, following a modified ARM-PCR protocol, produced the TCRbeta library. TCRdb reprocessed the multiplex PCR reads via MiXCR and lists one record per CDR3 protein. The table lists 65,000 to 75,000 distinct CDR3 sequences, around four fifths of them singletons. The CDR3 has 16 residues. CDR1 and CDR2 from the germline V gene are MNHNS and SASEGT. This sample's RNA came from whole unsorted tissue. The chain is built from TRBV6-1 and TRBJ2-5; D is possibly TRBD1 (6 bases). The TCR originated in a man in his fifties or sixties with non-small cell lung cancer. Material: lung tumor tissue. CDR3 protein: CVSRMIPTGSQETQYF. The CDR3 region has the DNA TGTGTCAGCAGGATGATCCCCACAGGGAGCCAAGAGACCCAGTACTTC.